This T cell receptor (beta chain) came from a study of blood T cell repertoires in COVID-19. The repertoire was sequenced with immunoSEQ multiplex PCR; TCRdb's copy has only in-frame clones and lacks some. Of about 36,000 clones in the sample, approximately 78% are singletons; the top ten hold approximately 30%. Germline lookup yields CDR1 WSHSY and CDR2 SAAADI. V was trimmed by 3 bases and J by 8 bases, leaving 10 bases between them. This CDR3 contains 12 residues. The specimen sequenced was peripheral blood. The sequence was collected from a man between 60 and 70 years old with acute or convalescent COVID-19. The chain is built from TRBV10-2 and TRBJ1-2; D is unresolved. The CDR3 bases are TGCGCCAGCAGTGATCCGGAGGGAGGCTACACCTTC. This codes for CASSDPEGGYTF.